The 22 T cell receptor beta chains below all came from one sample that was sequenced in a study of shared clonotypes between healthy human individuals. The protocol was immunoSEQ multiplex PCR, while the TCRdb copy is restricted to in-frame clones and leaves out a portion. The sample lists roughly 1,000,000 clones, more than 75% occurring once. The sample taken for sequencing was memory CD4+ T cells from PBMCs. Subset here: CD45RA-negative fraction. The receptors here all came from a man aged 18 to 29 in good health. Some clones in this sample may be carry-over from other donors' samples.

The rearrangement joins TRBV7-8 to TRBJ2-7; TRBD1 agrees at 7 bases. The CDR3 is 15 residues long. CDR1 and CDR2 (germline): SGHVS, FQNEAQ. Trimming at V came to 5 bases and at J to 3 bases, leaving 10 bases not matched to a gene. The CDR3 DNA reads as TGTGCCAGCAGCGACCTCGAGGGGGCTGGCTACGAGCAGTACTTC. The encoded protein is CASSDLEGAGYEQYF.

The CDR3 loop is CASSPLIGLASYNEQFF. The CDR3 DNA sequence: TGTGCCAGCAGCCCCCTGATAGGACTAGCGAGTTACAATGAGCAGTTCTTC. V gene TRBV14 combines with J gene TRBJ2-1; TRBD2 matches at 9 bases. V was pared by 4 bases and J by 4 bases, with 11 bases of the junction left unmatched. This CDR3 has 17 amino acids. Germline CDR1 reads SGHDN; CDR2 reads FVKESK.

This clone has more than one count but fewer than ten. This rearrangement joins TRBV7-3 to TRBJ2-6; D is undetermined. This CDR3 is built from 17 residues. V was trimmed by 6 bases and J by 1 base, leaving 16 bases between them. From germline, CDR1 is SGHTA and CDR2 FQGTGA. The CDR3 nucleotides read TGTGCCAGCAGTTCTCCCGGCACCGAGTCTGGGGCCAACGTCCTGACTTTC. Translation: CASSSPGTESGANVLTF.

This clone was observed a few times. The chain carries TRBV20-1 and TRBJ1-2; a weak D match, TRBD1 (5 bases). Germline CDR1 DFQATT, CDR2 SNEGSKA (reference sequence). This CDR3 spans 11 amino acids. V was pared by 6 bases and J by 7 bases, with 12 bases between. The CDR3 sequence is CSARGGTGYTF. CDR3 coding DNA: TGCAGTGCCCGTGGAGGGACTGGCTACACCTTC.

The chain has TRBV7-2 and TRBJ2-5, with TRBD1 as a possible D gene (6 bases). The CDR3 has 14 residues. In germline, CDR1 is SGHTA, CDR2 FQGNSA. Trimming left V 5 bases short and J 4 bases short, with 14 bases between. The DNA of the CDR3 is TGTGCCAGCAGCCTTTATCACAGGGCAGAGACCCAGTACTTC. Its translation is CASSLYHRAETQYF.

Regarding this clone: This clone may be a read error of a much larger clone one base away. The V gene is TRBV30, the J gene TRBJ1-2; possible D gene TRBD1, 5 bases. Germline CDR1 and CDR2: GTSNPN and SVGIG (reference sequence). There are 12 residues in the CDR3. CDR3 DNA sequence: TGTGCGTACCGGGACGGTAACCATGGCTACACCTTC. Protein product: CAYRDGNHGYTF.

In this sample, this clone turned up once. The chain joins TRBV10-1 to TRBJ1-1; perhaps TRBD1 as D (5 bases). The V end lost 6 bases, the J end lost 5 bases, and 19 bases lay between the germline ends. This CDR3 is built from 15 residues. CDR1 and CDR2 from the germline V gene are WNHNN and SYGVQD (reference sequence). This CDR3 is CASSTWGTLRTEAFF. CDR3 nucleotide sequence: TGCGCCAGCAGCACCTGGGGGACGTTAAGGACTGAAGCTTTCTTT.

The chain joins TRBV5-4 to TRBJ2-7; the match to TRBD2 covers 9 bases. Looked up from germline, CDR1 is SGHNT and CDR2 is YYREEE (reference sequence). The V gene end was trimmed by 1 base and the J gene end by 5 bases; junction bases not matched to a gene: 4. The CDR3 totals 14 residues. The CDR3 DNA reads as TGTGCCAGCAGCTTGCGAGCGGGAGGCCACGAGCAGTACTTC. It specifies CASSLRAGGHEQYF.

The V gene is TRBV7-9, the J gene TRBJ1-5, with 10 bases that match TRBD1. V shed 3 bases and J 3 bases; nucleotides not matched to a gene: 5. Per germline, CDR1 SEHNR and CDR2 FQNEAQ (reference sequence). CDR3 length: 16 amino acids. CDR3 nucleotide sequence: TGTGCCAGCAGCTTCGGGGACAGGGGCTCCAATCAGCCCCAGCATTTT. Translating it yields CASSFGDRGSNQPQHF.

V gene TRBV28 combines with J gene TRBJ2-2; no clear D. V lost 1 base, J lost 3 bases, and 6 bases lay in between. Germline CDR1 reads MDHEN; CDR2 reads SYDVKM. This CDR3 has 14 residues. CDR3 residues: CASSLYRHTGELFF. The CDR3 DNA reads as TGTGCCAGCAGTTTATACAGACACACCGGGGAGCTGTTTTTT.

To note about this clone: Other DNA sequences of this sample code for an identical CDR3. J is TRBJ2-3 and V is TRBV29-1; no firm D call. The germline V gene has CDR1 SQVTM and CDR2 ANQGSEA. Between the trimmed V and J ends, which lost 7 bases and 0 bases, there was a span of 8 bases. The CDR3 runs to 12 residues. This CDR3 is CSAGRSTDTQYF. The CDR3 coding sequence is TGCAGCGCCGGAAGGAGCACAGATACGCAGTATTTT.

The chain combines TRBV30 with TRBJ1-6; 8 nucleotides align to TRBD1. Losses at the gene ends were 1 base for V and 14 bases for J; bases not matched to a gene: 7. The CDR3 length is 13 residues. CDR1 is GTSNPN and CDR2 is SVGIG in the germline V gene (reference sequence). Here the CDR3 reads CAWSGRGLWALHF. Written as DNA, the CDR3 is TGTGCCTGGAGTGGCAGGGGGCTATGGGCCCTCCACTTT.

The rearrangement links TRBV28 to TRBJ1-4; TRBD1 matches at 7 bases. This CDR3 has 16 residues. V lost 3 bases to trimming and J lost 3 bases; unmatched junction nucleotides: 7. Germline lookup yields CDR1 MDHEN and CDR2 SYDVKM. The CDR3 DNA follows: TGTGCCAGCAGTTTCACCAAAGGGGGCTCTAATGAAAAACTGTTTTTT. It is translated as CASSFTKGGSNEKLFF.

This clone came up once. The chain carries TRBV18 and TRBJ2-3; the D gene could be TRBD1 or TRBD2 (5 bases each). This CDR3 comprises 16 residues. Deletions cut 2 bases from V and 4 bases from J, with 16 bases between. Germline V lookup: CDR1 KGHSH, CDR2 LQKENI. The CDR3 region has the DNA TGTGCCAGCTCACCAGAGGGCAGGGCCGACTCAGATACGCAGTATTTT. This sequence encodes CASSPEGRADSDTQYF.

This clone was recorded a few times. The rearrangement links TRBV30 to TRBJ1-2; D remains unclear. The V end was cut by 1 base, the J end by 8 bases, with 17 bases between. The germline V gene encodes CDR1 GTSNPN and CDR2 SVGIG (reference sequence). The CDR3 consists of 14 residues. The CDR3 DNA is TGTGCCTGGAGTGCCACGCGGGCCGGAGGCGGCTACACCTTC. Translation: CAWSATRAGGGYTF. The full variable domain, rest sourced from reference TRBV30 and TRBJ1-2, is SQTIHQWPATLVQPVGSPLSLECTVEGTSNPNLYWYRQAAGRGLQLLFYSVGIGQISSEVPQNLSASRPQDRQFILSSKKLLLSDSGFYLCAWSATRAGGGYTFGSGTRLTVV.

The chain is built from TRBV11-2 and TRBJ2-5, with D possibly matching TRBD1 (6 bases). Germline-derived CDR1 and CDR2 are SGHAT and FQNNGV. Trimming removed 3 bases from V and 4 bases from J, with 12 bases in between. The CDR3 has 14 amino acids. This CDR3 is CASSFGVGAETQYF. The CDR3 DNA is TGTGCCAGCAGCTTTGGGGTGGGGGCAGAGACCCAGTACTTC.

V is TRBV5-4 and J is TRBJ1-4; possible D gene TRBD1, 6 bases. V gave up 3 bases and J gave up 8 bases, with 17 bases separating them. From germline, CDR1 is SGHNT and CDR2 YYREEE (reference sequence). This CDR3 region has 15 residues. The CDR3 region is CASSSNIAGGEKLFF. CDR3 sequence (DNA): TGTGCCAGCAGCTCAAATATTGCGGGGGGCGAAAAACTGTTTTTT.

The chain couples TRBV6-5 to TRBJ2-7; D remains ambiguous. Germline values: CDR1 MNHEY, CDR2 SVGAGI. This CDR3 is 12 amino acids long. Trimming left V 6 bases short and J 3 bases short, with 9 bases between. The CDR3 spells CASSGGGYEQYF. The CDR3 region has the DNA TGTGCCAGCAGCGGTGGCGGCTACGAGCAGTACTTC.

This clone was observed a handful of times. V gene TRBV10-2 combines with J gene TRBJ2-3, with unresolved D. V was shortened by 6 bases and J by 3 bases, with 13 bases between the two germline ends. CDR3 length: 14 residues. Germline CDR1 and CDR2: WSHSY and SAAADI. CDR3 amino acids: CASSGPQVTDTQYF. CDR3 nucleotide sequence: TGCGCCAGCAGCGGGCCCCAAGTGACAGATACGCAGTATTTT.

The chain carries TRBV9 and TRBJ2-3; 10 bases line up with TRBD2. This CDR3 is built from 14 residues. The V and J ends lost 0 bases and 9 bases, in that order; junction bases with no gene match: 4. The V gene's germline CDR1 is SGDLS and CDR2 YYNGEE. CDR3 bases: TGTGCCAGCAGCGTAGCGGGGACTAGCGTGACGCAGTATTTT. This gives the protein CASSVAGTSVTQYF.

About this clone itself: A read error may explain this, as a much larger clone is one base away. The sample carries other DNA sequences with the same CDR3. The rearrangement uses TRBV7-2 and TRBJ2-1; D unclear. This CDR3 spans 12 amino acids. Germline assignment: CDR1 SGHTA and CDR2 FQGNSA. With 5 bases removed from V and 1 base from J, the gap between germline ends came to 3 bases. The CDR3 DNA reads as TGTGCCAGCAGCGGGTCCTACAATGAGCAGTTCTTC. Its translation is CASSGSYNEQFF.

V usage is TRBV4-1 and J usage is TRBJ2-3; the match to TRBD1 covers 9 bases. Trimming at V came to 4 bases and at J to 5 bases, leaving 19 bases not matched to a gene. Germline values: CDR1 MGHRA, CDR2 YSYEKL. The CDR3 runs 19 residues. Here the CDR3 DNA reads TGCGCCAGCAGCCTATCACCGGGACAGGGTTGGATTGAATTAGATACGCAGTATTTT. Residues: CASSLSPGQGWIELDTQYF.